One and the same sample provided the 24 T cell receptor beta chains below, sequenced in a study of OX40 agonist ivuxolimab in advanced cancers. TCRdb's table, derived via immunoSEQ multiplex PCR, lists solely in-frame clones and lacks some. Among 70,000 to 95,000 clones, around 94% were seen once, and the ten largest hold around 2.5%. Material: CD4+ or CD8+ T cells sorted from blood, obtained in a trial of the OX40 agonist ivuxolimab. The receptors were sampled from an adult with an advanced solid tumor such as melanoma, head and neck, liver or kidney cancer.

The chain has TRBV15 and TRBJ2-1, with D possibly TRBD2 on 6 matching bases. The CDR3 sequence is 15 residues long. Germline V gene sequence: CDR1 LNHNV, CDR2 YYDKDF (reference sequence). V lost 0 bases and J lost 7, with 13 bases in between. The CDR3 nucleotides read TGTGCCACCAGCAGAGATCGGTTGCGGGGAAATGAGCAGTTCTTC. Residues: CATSRDRLRGNEQFF.

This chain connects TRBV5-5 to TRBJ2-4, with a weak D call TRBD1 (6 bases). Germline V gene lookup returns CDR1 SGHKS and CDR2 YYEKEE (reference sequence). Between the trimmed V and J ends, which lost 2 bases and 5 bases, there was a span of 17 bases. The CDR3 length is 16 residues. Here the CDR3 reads CASSFRSQGVQNIQYF. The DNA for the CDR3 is TGTGCCAGCAGCTTTAGGTCACAGGGAGTGCAAAACATTCAGTACTTC.

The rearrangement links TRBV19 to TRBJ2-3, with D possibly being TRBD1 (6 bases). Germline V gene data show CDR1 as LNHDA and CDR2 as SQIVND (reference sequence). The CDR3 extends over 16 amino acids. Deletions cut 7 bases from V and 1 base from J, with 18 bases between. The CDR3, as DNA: TGTGCCAGTACTCAAACAGGGTTCGGAGGCACAGATACGCAGTATTTT. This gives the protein CASTQTGFGGTDTQYF.

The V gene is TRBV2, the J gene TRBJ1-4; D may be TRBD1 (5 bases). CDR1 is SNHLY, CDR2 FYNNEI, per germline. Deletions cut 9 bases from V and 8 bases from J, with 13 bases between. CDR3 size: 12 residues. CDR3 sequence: CARSGLGEKLFF. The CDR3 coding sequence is TGTGCCAGGTCAGGGTTGGGGGAAAAACTGTTTTTT. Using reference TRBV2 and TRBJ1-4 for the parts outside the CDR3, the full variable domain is EPEVTQTPSHQVTQMGQEVILRCVPISNHLYFYWYRQILGQKVEFLVSFYNNEISEKSEIFDDQFSVERPDGSNFTLKIRSTKLEDSAMYFCARSGLGEKLFFGSGTQLSVL.

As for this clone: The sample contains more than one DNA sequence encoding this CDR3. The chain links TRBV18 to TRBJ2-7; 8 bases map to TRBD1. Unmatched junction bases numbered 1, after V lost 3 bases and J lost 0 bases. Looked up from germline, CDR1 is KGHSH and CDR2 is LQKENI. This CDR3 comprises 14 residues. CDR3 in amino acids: CASSPGQGSYEQYF. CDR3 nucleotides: TGTGCCAGCTCACCCGGACAGGGCTCCTACGAGCAGTACTTC.

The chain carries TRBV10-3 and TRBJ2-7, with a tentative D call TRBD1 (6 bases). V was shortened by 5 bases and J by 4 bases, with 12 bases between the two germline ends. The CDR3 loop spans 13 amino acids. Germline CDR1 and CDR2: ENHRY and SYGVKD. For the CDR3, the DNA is TGTGCCATCAGTCCCGCGGACAGTTACGAGCAGTACTTC. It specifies CAISPADSYEQYF.

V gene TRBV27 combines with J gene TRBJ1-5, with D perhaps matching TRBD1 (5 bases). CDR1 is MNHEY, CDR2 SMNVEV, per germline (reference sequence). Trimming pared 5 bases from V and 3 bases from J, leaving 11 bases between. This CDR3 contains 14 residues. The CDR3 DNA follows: TGTGCCAGCAGTATACAGGCGTACAATCAGCCCCAGCATTTT. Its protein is CASSIQAYNQPQHF.

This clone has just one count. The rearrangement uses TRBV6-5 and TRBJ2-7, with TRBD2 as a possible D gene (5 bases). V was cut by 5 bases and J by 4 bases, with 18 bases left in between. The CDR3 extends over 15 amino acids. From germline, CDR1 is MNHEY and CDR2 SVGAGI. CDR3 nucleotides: TGTGCCAGCAGTCCTAATTCTTGGACGGGATACGAGCAGTACTTC. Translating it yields CASSPNSWTGYEQYF.

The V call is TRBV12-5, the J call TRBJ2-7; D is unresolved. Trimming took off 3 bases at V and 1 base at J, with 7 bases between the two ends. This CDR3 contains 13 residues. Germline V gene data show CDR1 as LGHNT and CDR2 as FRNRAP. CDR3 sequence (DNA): TGTGCTAGTGGTTTCCGGTCTTCCTACGAGCAGTACTTC. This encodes CASGFRSSYEQYF.

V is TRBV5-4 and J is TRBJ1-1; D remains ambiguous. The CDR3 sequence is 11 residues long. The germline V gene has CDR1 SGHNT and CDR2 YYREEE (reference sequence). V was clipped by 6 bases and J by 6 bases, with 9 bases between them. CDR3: CASNLGSEAFF. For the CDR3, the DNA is TGTGCCAGCAACCTGGGTTCTGAAGCTTTCTTT.

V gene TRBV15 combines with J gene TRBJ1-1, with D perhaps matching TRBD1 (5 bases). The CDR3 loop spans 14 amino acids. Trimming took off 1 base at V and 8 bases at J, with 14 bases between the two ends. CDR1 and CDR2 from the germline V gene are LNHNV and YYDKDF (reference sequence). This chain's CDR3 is CATSRGGSVLEAFF. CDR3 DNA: TGTGCCACCAGCAGAGGGGGCTCGGTTTTGGAAGCTTTCTTT.

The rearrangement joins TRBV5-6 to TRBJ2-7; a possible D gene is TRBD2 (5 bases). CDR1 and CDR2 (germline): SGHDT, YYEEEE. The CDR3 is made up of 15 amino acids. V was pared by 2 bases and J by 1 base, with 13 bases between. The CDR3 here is CASSFRLEGSYEQYF. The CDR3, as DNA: TGTGCCAGCAGCTTCCGATTAGAGGGTTCCTACGAGCAGTACTTC.

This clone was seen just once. CDR3 DNA: TGTGCCAGCAGCGTAGAGGGCGGGGGGGTGAATGAGCAGTTCTTC. This sequence encodes CASSVEGGGVNEQFF. This chain uses TRBV9 with TRBJ2-1, with TRBD2 matching 9 bases. The trim removed 0 bases at V and 7 bases at J, leaving 5 bases unmatched. Germline loops: CDR1 SGDLS, CDR2 YYNGEE. The CDR3 has 15 residues.

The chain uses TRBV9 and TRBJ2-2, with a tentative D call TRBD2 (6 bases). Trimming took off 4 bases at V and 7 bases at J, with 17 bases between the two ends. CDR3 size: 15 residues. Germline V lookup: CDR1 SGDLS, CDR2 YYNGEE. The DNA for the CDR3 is TGTGCCAGCAGCATTGACAATGACGGGGGCGGGGAGCTGTTTTTT. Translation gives CASSIDNDGGGELFF. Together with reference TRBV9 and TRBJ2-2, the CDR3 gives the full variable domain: DSGVTQTPKHLITATGQRVTLRCSPRSGDLSVYWYQQSLDQGLQFLIQYYNGEERAKGNILERFSAQQFPDLHSELNLSSLELGDSALYFCASSIDNDGGGELFFGEGSRLTVL.

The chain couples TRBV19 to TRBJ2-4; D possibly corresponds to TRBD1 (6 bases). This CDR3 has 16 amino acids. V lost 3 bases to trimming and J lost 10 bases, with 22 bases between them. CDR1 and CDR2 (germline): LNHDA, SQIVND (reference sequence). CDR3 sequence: CASSMVQGRRIPIQYF. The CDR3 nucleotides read TGTGCCAGTAGTATGGTCCAGGGGCGGCGCATCCCTATTCAGTACTTC. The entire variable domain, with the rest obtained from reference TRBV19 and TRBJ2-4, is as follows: DGGITQSPKYLFRKEGQNVTLSCEQNLNHDAMYWYRQDPGQGLRLIYYSQIVNDFQKGDIAEGYSVSREKKESFPLTVTSAQKNPTAFYLCASSMVQGRRIPIQYFGAGTRLSVL.

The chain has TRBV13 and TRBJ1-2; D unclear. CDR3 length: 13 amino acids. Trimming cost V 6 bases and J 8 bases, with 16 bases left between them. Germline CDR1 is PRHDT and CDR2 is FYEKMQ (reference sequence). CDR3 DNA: TGTGCCAGCAGTTCAGACGGGAGGAAGGGCTACACCTTC. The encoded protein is CASSSDGRKGYTF.

CDR3 in amino acids: CASSYSSGVGELFF. The CDR3 nucleotides are TGTGCCAGCAGTTACTCCTCAGGGGTGGGGGAGCTGTTTTTT. The chain employs TRBV6-6 and TRBJ2-2, with D possibly TRBD1 on 6 matching bases. The CDR3 is made up of 14 amino acids. The ends were cut back, 0 bases at V and 8 bases at J, with 10 bases in the middle. The V gene's germline CDR1 is MNHNY and CDR2 SVGAGI (reference sequence).

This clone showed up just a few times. DNA of the CDR3: TGTGCCAGCAGCCCGGGACAGGGGGGCAATGAGCAGTTCTTC. Its translation: CASSPGQGGNEQFF. The genes are TRBV5-5 and TRBJ2-1; 11 positions match TRBD1. Germline V gene lookup returns CDR1 SGHKS and CDR2 YYEKEE (reference sequence). Germline trimming cut 4 bases from V and 6 bases from J; bases unmatched to any gene: 3. This CDR3 has 14 residues.

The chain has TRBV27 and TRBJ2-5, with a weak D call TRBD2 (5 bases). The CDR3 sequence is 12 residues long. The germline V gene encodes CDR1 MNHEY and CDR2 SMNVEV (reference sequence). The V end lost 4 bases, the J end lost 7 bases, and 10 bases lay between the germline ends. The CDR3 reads CASSSAEGTQYF. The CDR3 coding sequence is TGTGCCAGCAGTTCCGCCGAGGGGACCCAGTACTTC.

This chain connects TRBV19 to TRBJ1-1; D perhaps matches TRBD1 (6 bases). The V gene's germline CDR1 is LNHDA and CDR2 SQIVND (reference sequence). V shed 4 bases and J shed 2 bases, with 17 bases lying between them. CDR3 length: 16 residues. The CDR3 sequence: CASSTPQTGINTEAFF. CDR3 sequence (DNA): TGTGCCAGTAGTACCCCCCAGACAGGAATTAACACTGAAGCTTTCTTT.

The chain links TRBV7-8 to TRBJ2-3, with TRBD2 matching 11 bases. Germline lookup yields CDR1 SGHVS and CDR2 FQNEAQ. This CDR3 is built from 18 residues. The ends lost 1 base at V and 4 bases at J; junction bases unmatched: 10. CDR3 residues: CASSLVSTSGRDADTQYF. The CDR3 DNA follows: TGTGCCAGCAGCTTAGTGAGTACTAGCGGGAGAGATGCAGATACGCAGTATTTT.

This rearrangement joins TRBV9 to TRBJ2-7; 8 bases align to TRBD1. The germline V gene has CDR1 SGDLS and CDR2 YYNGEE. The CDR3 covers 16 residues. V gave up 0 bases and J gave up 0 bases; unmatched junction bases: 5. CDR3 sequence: CASSVAGQGDSYEQYF. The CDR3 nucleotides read TGTGCCAGCAGCGTAGCCGGACAGGGAGACTCCTACGAGCAGTACTTC.

The CDR3 region has the DNA TGTGCCAGCAGCCCACTCAGTCCCAAAGCTTTCTTT. Protein: CASSPLSPKAFF. V and J are TRBV7-2 and TRBJ1-1; D unresolved. This CDR3 is built from 12 residues. Germline CDR1 is SGHTA and CDR2 is FQGNSA. V was clipped by 5 bases and J by 9 bases, with 13 bases between them.

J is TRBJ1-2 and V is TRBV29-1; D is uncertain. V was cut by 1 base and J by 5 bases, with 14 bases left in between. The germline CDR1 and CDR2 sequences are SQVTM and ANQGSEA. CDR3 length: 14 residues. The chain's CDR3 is CSVEVGERVYGYTF. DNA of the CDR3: TGCAGCGTTGAAGTTGGGGAAAGGGTATATGGCTACACCTTC.